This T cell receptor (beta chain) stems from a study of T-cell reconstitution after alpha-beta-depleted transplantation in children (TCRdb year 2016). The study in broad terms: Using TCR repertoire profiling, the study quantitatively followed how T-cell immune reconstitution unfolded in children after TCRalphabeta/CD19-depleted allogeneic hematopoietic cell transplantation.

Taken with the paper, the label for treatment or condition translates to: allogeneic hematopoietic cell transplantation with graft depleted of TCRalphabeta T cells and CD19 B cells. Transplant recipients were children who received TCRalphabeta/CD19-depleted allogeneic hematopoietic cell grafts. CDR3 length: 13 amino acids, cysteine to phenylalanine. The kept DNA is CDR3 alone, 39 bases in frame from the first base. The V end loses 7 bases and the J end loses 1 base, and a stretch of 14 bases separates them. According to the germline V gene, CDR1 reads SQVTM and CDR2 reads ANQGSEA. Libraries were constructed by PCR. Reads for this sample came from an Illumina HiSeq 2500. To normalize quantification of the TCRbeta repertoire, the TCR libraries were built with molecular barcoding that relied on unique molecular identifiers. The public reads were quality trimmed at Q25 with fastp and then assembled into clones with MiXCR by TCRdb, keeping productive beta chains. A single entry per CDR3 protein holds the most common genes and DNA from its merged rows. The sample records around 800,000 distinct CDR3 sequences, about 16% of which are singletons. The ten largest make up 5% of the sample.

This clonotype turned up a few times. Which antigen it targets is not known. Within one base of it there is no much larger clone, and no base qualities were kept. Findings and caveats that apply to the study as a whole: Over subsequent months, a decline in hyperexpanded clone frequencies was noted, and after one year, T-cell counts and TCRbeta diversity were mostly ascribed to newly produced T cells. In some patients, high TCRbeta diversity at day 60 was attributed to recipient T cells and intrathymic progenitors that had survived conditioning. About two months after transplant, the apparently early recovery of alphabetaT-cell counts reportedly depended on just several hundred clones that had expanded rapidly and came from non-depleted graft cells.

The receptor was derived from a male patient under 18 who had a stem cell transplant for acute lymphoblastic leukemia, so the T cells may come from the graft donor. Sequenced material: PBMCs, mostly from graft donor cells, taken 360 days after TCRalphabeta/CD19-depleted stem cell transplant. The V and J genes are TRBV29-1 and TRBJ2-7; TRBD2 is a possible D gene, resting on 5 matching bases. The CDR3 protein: CSARAAVSYEQYF. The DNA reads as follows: TGCAGCGCCCGAGCGGCGGTTTCCTACGAGCAGTACTTC.